This section outlines one TCR beta chain sequence together with its context. What it binds is not known. V lost 0 bases, J lost 2 bases, and 7 bases lay in between. The germline V gene has CDR1 SGHNT and CDR2 YYREEE (reference sequence). The CDR3 is 14 residues long. These data belong to a study of yellow fever vaccine responses in identical twins. General study results and limits: Vaccine T cell responses of twins reportedly seemed partly convergent and partly personalized.

One entry per CDR3 protein results from TCRdb running MiXCR on the RT-PCR reads. The sample comprises some 4,000 distinct CDR3 sequences, 85% to 90% of which are singletons, and around 1.8% rests with the top ten. The sample was T cells from blood (PBMCs), unsorted or a sorted subset (not recorded which), taken before or after yellow fever vaccination (not recorded which). The origin of this receptor is a woman between 18 and 29 years old who received the yellow fever vaccine. The V gene is TRBV5-4, the J gene TRBJ2-3; no clear D gene. The DNA for the CDR3 is TGTGCCAGCAGCTTGGTGACGATCACAGATACGCAGTATTTT. Translating it yields CASSLVTITDTQYF.